Following are 20 T cell receptor beta chains from one sample sequenced in a study of shared clonotypes between healthy human individuals. Only in-frame clones appear in the TCRdb table, and some are missing; sequencing was by immunoSEQ multiplex PCR. This table has about 2 million clones, roughly 94% appearing once. The sequenced sample consisted of naive CD4+ T cells sorted from blood. Sample subset: CD45RA+ positively selected. These receptors were collected from a man between 18 and 35 years old in good health.

The rearrangement uses TRBV4-2 and TRBJ2-5; TRBD2 matches 9 bases. Germline CDR1 and CDR2: LGHNA and YNFKEQ. CDR3 size: 17 residues. J was trimmed by 1 base and V by 0 bases; bases with no gene match: 6. CDR3: CASSQDPYSGGQETQYF. Written as DNA, the CDR3 is TGTGCCAGCAGCCAAGATCCATATAGCGGGGGCCAAGAGACCCAGTACTTC.

This clone was observed a single time. The CDR3 is CASSLAGKNEKLFF. The CDR3 DNA reads TGCGCCAGCAGCTTGGCAGGAAAAAATGAAAAACTGTTTTTT. The rearrangement links TRBV5-1 to TRBJ1-4; D unresolved. With 0 bases removed from V and 5 bases from J, the gap between germline ends came to 8 bases. The CDR3 contains 14 residues. The germline V gene has CDR1 SGHRS and CDR2 YFSETQ. The variable domain in full, completed from reference TRBV5-1 and TRBJ1-4, reads KAGVTQTPRYLIKTRGQQVTLSCSPISGHRSVSWYQQTPGQGLQFLFEYFSETQRNKGNFPGRFSGRQFSNSRSEMNVSTLELGDSALYLCASSLAGKNEKLFFGSGTQLSVL.

The gene calls are TRBV29-1 and TRBJ1-2; 11 positions agree with TRBD1. The germline CDR1 and CDR2 sequences are SQVTM and ANQGSEA. V gave up 4 bases and J gave up 3 bases; unmatched junction bases: 4. The CDR3 runs to 14 residues. This CDR3 is CSVGGQGVYYGYTF. Here the CDR3 DNA reads TGCAGCGTTGGGGGACAGGGGGTTTACTATGGCTACACCTTC.

A word on this clone: Other DNA sequences from this sample encode an identical CDR3 as well. The genes are TRBV4-3 and TRBJ2-7; the D is unclear. CDR1 and CDR2 (germline): LGHNA, YSLEER. The CDR3 is 12 residues long. The germline V and J ends were trimmed by 0 bases and 3 bases, with 3 bases remaining between them. CDR3 in DNA: TGCGCCAGCAGCCAAGATGGCTACGAGCAGTACTTC. Protein: CASSQDGYEQYF.

The chain is built from TRBV28 and TRBJ2-7; 7 bases are shared with TRBD1. J was trimmed by 6 bases and V by 4 bases; bases with no gene match: 3. The CDR3 has 12 residues. Germline loops: CDR1 MDHEN, CDR2 SYDVKM. The CDR3 sequence is CASSSGTAEQYF. The CDR3 bases are TGTGCCAGCAGTTCCGGGACAGCCGAGCAGTACTTC.

This sequence joins TRBV11-3 and TRBJ2-2, with 11 nucleotides matching TRBD1. With 5 bases clipped from V and 4 bases from J, the junction kept 3 bases outside the gene matches. Germline assignment: CDR1 SGHNT and CDR2 YENEEA. The CDR3 covers 15 residues. The CDR3 DNA reads as TGTGCCAGCAGCCCGGACAGGGGGCTCACCGGGGAGCTGTTTTTT. Translation gives CASSPDRGLTGELFF.

This sequence joins TRBV6-5 and TRBJ2-7; TRBD2 matches at 7 bases. The CDR3 runs 15 residues. Per the germline V gene, CDR1 is MNHEY and CDR2 is SVGAGI. After removal of 10 bases from V and 0 bases from J, the junction contained 12 bases not matched to a gene. CDR3 loop: CATTMGGSLSYEQYF. The DNA for the CDR3 is TGTGCCACCACTATGGGAGGGAGCCTCTCCTACGAGCAGTACTTC.

This sequence joins TRBV27 and TRBJ2-7; TRBD2 aligns across 9 bases. The germline V gene encodes CDR1 MNHEY and CDR2 SMNVEV (reference sequence). This CDR3 has 16 residues. V gave up 0 bases and J gave up 3 bases; unmatched junction bases: 6. The CDR3 DNA sequence: TGTGCCAGCAGTTTATCGTACCTAGCGGGAAGCTACGAGCAGTACTTC. The encoded protein is CASSLSYLAGSYEQYF.

Details on this clone: Its ends do not fully match the called genes, so a read error is possible. This sequence joins TRBV7-2 and TRBJ2-5, with no clear D. In germline, CDR1 is SGHTA, CDR2 FQGNSA. There are 11 residues in the CDR3. As DNA, the CDR3 is TGTGCCAGCAGCCTCCAAGTGACCCAGTACTTC. Amino acids: CASSLQVTQYF.

The rearrangement links TRBV28 to TRBJ1-2, with TRBD1 matching 11 bases. Germline CDR1 and CDR2: MDHEN and SYDVKM. J was trimmed by 7 bases and V by 5 bases; bases with no gene match: 12. This CDR3 has 16 amino acids. The CDR3 DNA sequence: TGTGCCAGCAGTCGAACAGCTGGGGGACAGGGGGGTGGCTACACCTTC. It yields the protein CASSRTAGGQGGGYTF.

As to this clone: This may stem from a read error, because a much larger clone lies one nucleotide away. The sample contains more than one DNA sequence encoding this CDR3. V and J are TRBV28 and TRBJ2-7; D is perhaps TRBD1 or TRBD2 (5 bases each). V shed 4 bases and J shed 7 bases, with 20 bases lying between them. The CDR3 extends over 15 amino acids. Germline lookup yields CDR1 MDHEN and CDR2 SYDVKM. CDR3 in amino acids: CASSSPGSNLYEQYF. The CDR3 region has the DNA TGTGCCAGCAGTTCCCCAGGGAGTAATCTCTATGAGCAGTACTTC.

The chain has TRBV10-2 and TRBJ1-3; tentative D call: TRBD1 (5 bases). This CDR3 spans 17 amino acids. Per germline, CDR1 WSHSY and CDR2 SAAADI. V dropped 4 bases and J dropped 0 bases, with 16 bases sitting between them. The CDR3 sequence: CASSVPGLRSSGNTIYF. CDR3 DNA sequence: TGCGCCAGCAGTGTGCCGGGACTTAGGTCCTCTGGAAACACCATATATTTT.

V usage is TRBV2 and J usage is TRBJ2-7; the D gene is possibly TRBD1 (5 bases). The CDR3 totals 14 residues. In germline, CDR1 is SNHLY, CDR2 FYNNEI. The germline V and J ends were trimmed by 5 bases and 4 bases, with 15 bases remaining between them. The CDR3 protein is CASSPSKQAYEQYF. Here the CDR3 DNA reads TGTGCCAGCAGTCCGTCGAAACAGGCATACGAGCAGTACTTC.

The chain employs TRBV5-8 and TRBJ2-1; possible D gene TRBD1, 5 bases. Germline V CDR1 and CDR2: SGHTS, YDEGEE. CDR3 size: 15 residues. Between the trimmed V and J ends, which lost 1 base and 4 bases, there was a span of 12 bases. This CDR3 is CASSLRGLGYNEQFF. DNA for the CDR3: TGTGCCAGCAGCTTGAGGGGCTTAGGATACAATGAGCAGTTCTTC.

The gene calls are TRBV28 and TRBJ2-7; D not certain. This CDR3 contains 13 residues. Trimming pared 1 base from V and 3 bases from J, leaving 7 bases between. CDR1 MDHEN and CDR2 SYDVKM come from the germline V gene. Here the CDR3 reads CASSLLVDYEQYF. DNA of the CDR3: TGTGCCAGCAGTTTATTGGTGGACTACGAGCAGTACTTC.

The gene calls are TRBV5-4 and TRBJ1-5; 8 bases match TRBD1. Losses at the gene ends were 2 bases for V and 0 bases for J; bases not matched to a gene: 7. Per the germline V gene, CDR1 is SGHNT and CDR2 is YYREEE (reference sequence). The CDR3 spans 17 residues. The CDR3 spells CASSFGTGFASNQPQHF. CDR3 DNA: TGTGCCAGCAGCTTCGGGACAGGTTTCGCTAGCAATCAGCCCCAGCATTTT.

The chain is built from TRBV7-9 and TRBJ2-7; TRBD1 aligns across 11 bases. The ends lost 5 bases at V and 0 bases at J; junction bases unmatched: 6. This CDR3 contains 16 residues. CDR1 is SEHNR and CDR2 is FQNEAQ in the germline V gene (reference sequence). CDR3 region: CASSPEGQGASYEQYF. CDR3 bases: TGTGCCAGCAGCCCAGAAGGACAGGGGGCCTCCTACGAGCAGTACTTC.

This chain connects TRBV5-1 to TRBJ2-7; 9 bases are a match to TRBD1. The CDR3 sequence is 14 residues long. After removal of 4 bases from V and 5 bases from J, the junction contained 7 bases not matched to a gene. In germline, CDR1 is SGHRS, CDR2 YFSETQ. The CDR3 loop reads CASSPTGTGNEQYF. In DNA, the CDR3 is TGCGCCAGCAGCCCAACCGGGACAGGGAACGAGCAGTACTTC.

The rearrangement links TRBV18 to TRBJ2-1, with D maybe TRBD2 (6 bases). The germline V gene has CDR1 KGHSH and CDR2 LQKENI. V dropped 6 bases and J dropped 0 bases, with 12 bases sitting between them. The CDR3 length is 15 residues. CDR3 DNA: TGTGCCAGCTCTTGGTTAGCGGACTCCTACAATGAGCAGTTCTTC. It encodes CASSWLADSYNEQFF.

This chain links TRBV2 with TRBJ2-7; 7 bases map to TRBD2. The CDR3 consists of 14 residues. J lost 2 bases, V lost 9 bases, and 10 bases had no gene match. Germline V gene sequence: CDR1 SNHLY, CDR2 FYNNEI. The CDR3 DNA reads as TGTGCCAGTAGTAGGGCGGGGGTCACCTACGAGCAGTACTTC. Translated, it gives CASSRAGVTYEQYF.